This passage covers 25 T cell receptor beta chains from one sample sequenced in a study of beta chain features in type 1 diabetes. General study points: When Type 1 diabetes patients were examined, their TCRB CDR3s proved moderately but significantly shorter in all four CD4+ subsets.

The investigators reverse transcribed all of the isolated RNA, so they sequenced expressed TCRB transcripts. The assay was immunoSEQ multiplex PCR, and TCRdb's table has in-frame clones only and misses some. The sample lists roughly 300,000 clones; approximately 14% were seen once. No antigen is known for these receptors. The sequencing sample was made of naive CD4+ T cells from blood. Receptors were obtained from a man aged 25 to 45 with type 1 diabetes.

The J gene is TRBJ2-3, the V gene TRBV28; 7 nucleotides line up with TRBD2. V shed 2 bases and J 2 bases; nucleotides not matched to a gene: 7. The CDR3 loop spans 16 amino acids. Germline V gives CDR1 MDHEN, CDR2 SYDVKM. CDR3 in DNA: TGTGCCAGCAGTTTACGGCTAGCGGAGATCACAGATACGCAGTATTTT. Translation: CASSLRLAEITDTQYF.

This clone was observed a few times. The chain uses TRBV9 and TRBJ1-3, with unresolved D. Germline V gene sequence: CDR1 SGDLS, CDR2 YYNGEE. The V end was cut by 4 bases, the J end by 0 bases, with 11 bases between. CDR3 length: 15 residues. CDR3 sequence: CASSTQLSSGNTIYF. CDR3 DNA: TGTGCCAGCAGCACACAGCTGAGCTCTGGAAACACCATATATTTT.

This chain uses TRBV7-2 with TRBJ2-5, with D possibly matching TRBD1 (6 bases). V was trimmed by 2 bases and J by 2 bases, leaving 12 bases between them. The CDR3 runs 15 residues. The germline gives CDR1 SGHTA, CDR2 FQGNSA. The DNA for the CDR3 is TGTGCCAGCAGCTTAAACTTACAGGGACAAGAGACCCAGTACTTC. This codes for CASSLNLQGQETQYF.

This clone occurred a few times. The V gene is TRBV19, the J gene TRBJ2-1; 7 bases agree with TRBD2. This CDR3 spans 16 amino acids. The germline V gene encodes CDR1 LNHDA and CDR2 SQIVND (reference sequence). The trim removed 5 bases at V and 8 bases at J, leaving 15 bases unmatched. The CDR3 protein is CASSFVWTSGLYEQFF. CDR3 DNA: TGTGCCAGTAGTTTCGTCTGGACTAGTGGTTTGTATGAGCAGTTCTTC.

This clone was observed a handful of times. The chain employs TRBV2 and TRBJ1-5; D gene ambiguous. The length of the CDR3 is 14 residues. Germline lookup yields CDR1 SNHLY and CDR2 FYNNEI. The V and J ends lost 3 bases and 7 bases respectively, with 13 bases between them. The CDR3 DNA follows: TGTGCCAGCAGTGATGTGGCAGGCAGCCAGCCCCAGCATTTT. Translated: CASSDVAGSQPQHF. Drawing the rest from reference TRBV2 and TRBJ1-5, the complete variable domain is EPEVTQTPSHQVTQMGQEVILRCVPISNHLYFYWYRQILGQKVEFLVSFYNNEISEKSEIFDDQFSVERPDGSNFTLKIRSTKLEDSAMYFCASSDVAGSQPQHFGDGTRLSIL.

The chain's CDR3 is CASTPDSVNTEAFF. CDR3 sequence (DNA): TGCGCCAGCACCCCAGACAGCGTGAACACTGAAGCTTTCTTT. V usage is TRBV5-1 and J usage is TRBJ1-1; D might be TRBD1 (5 bases). The germline gives CDR1 SGHRS, CDR2 YFSETQ. Trimming stripped 6 bases from V and 0 bases from J, with 12 bases between. The CDR3 loop spans 14 amino acids. Full variable domain (missing parts from reference TRBV5-1 and TRBJ1-1): KAGVTQTPRYLIKTRGQQVTLSCSPISGHRSVSWYQQTPGQGLQFLFEYFSETQRNKGNFPGRFSGRQFSNSRSEMNVSTLELGDSALYLCASTPDSVNTEAFFGQGTRLTVV.

This clone turned up a few times. The chain combines TRBV19 with TRBJ2-1, with D tentatively TRBD2 (6 bases). Trimming shortened V by 9 bases and J by 8 bases, and 20 bases separated the two germline ends. The CDR3 totals 14 residues. From germline, CDR1 is LNHDA and CDR2 SQIVND (reference sequence). The CDR3 bases are TGTGCCAGCAAACCCCTGACTAGAGACGATGAGCAGTTCTTC. Encoded protein: CASKPLTRDDEQFF.

This chain joins TRBV30 and TRBJ2-7; TRBD1 aligns across 8 bases. J was trimmed by 0 bases and V by 4 bases; bases with no gene match: 5. Germline V CDR1 and CDR2: GTSNPN, SVGIG (reference sequence). The CDR3 has 14 residues. The CDR3 loop reads CAWIRQGSSYEQYF. CDR3 bases: TGTGCCTGGATCCGACAGGGGAGCTCCTACGAGCAGTACTTC.

The CDR3 loop reads CSALQGNKQYF. As DNA, the CDR3 is TGCAGCGCTTTACAGGGTAACAAGCAGTACTTC. The J gene is TRBJ2-7, the V gene TRBV29-1, with a possible D match to TRBD1 (6 bases). CDR1 is SQVTM and CDR2 is ANQGSEA in the germline V gene. This CDR3 has 11 amino acids. V lost 7 bases to trimming and J lost 8 bases, with 15 bases between them.

The V call is TRBV15, the J call TRBJ1-1, with no clear D. Germline V gene data show CDR1 as LNHNV and CDR2 as YYDKDF (reference sequence). V was pared by 5 bases and J by 0 bases, with 7 bases between. The CDR3 is 13 amino acids. As DNA, the CDR3 is TGTGCCACCAGCTACGACATGAACACTGAAGCTTTCTTT. Amino acid sequence: CATSYDMNTEAFF.

V gene TRBV4-2 combines with J gene TRBJ2-5; tentatively, D is TRBD2 (6 bases). Trimming cost V 0 bases and J 3 bases, with 11 bases left between them. The CDR3 length is 15 residues. The germline V gene encodes CDR1 LGHNA and CDR2 YNFKEQ. The CDR3 here is CASSQDRLGKETQYF. The CDR3 DNA follows: TGTGCCAGCAGCCAAGATCGACTAGGCAAAGAGACCCAGTACTTC.

This chain joins TRBV7-9 and TRBJ2-3, with 13 bases that match TRBD2. This CDR3 spans 18 amino acids. J was trimmed by 4 bases and V by 5 bases; bases with no gene match: 12. Germline CDR1 SEHNR, CDR2 FQNEAQ (reference sequence). In DNA, the CDR3 is TGTGCCAGCAGCCAGACTCCTACTAGCGGGAGGGCCCCAGATACGCAGTATTTT. Its translation: CASSQTPTSGRAPDTQYF.

The rearrangement joins TRBV7-8 to TRBJ1-5; 10 bases are a match to TRBD1. Germline assignment: CDR1 SGHVS and CDR2 FQNEAQ. The junction had 4 bases not matched to a gene; V was cut back by 5 bases and J by 3 bases. This CDR3 region has 15 residues. CDR3 DNA: TGTGCCAGCAGCCTGGGACAGGGGAACAATCAGCCCCAGCATTTT. Translated, it gives CASSLGQGNNQPQHF.

The chain employs TRBV28 and TRBJ2-7; TRBD2 matches 13 bases. Germline loops: CDR1 MDHEN, CDR2 SYDVKM. This CDR3 comprises 14 residues. V shed 9 bases and J 7 bases; nucleotides not matched to a gene: 9. DNA for the CDR3: TGTGCCAGTGAACTAGCGGGAGGGCCGTATGAGCAGTACTTC. Amino acid sequence: CASELAGGPYEQYF.

This chain uses TRBV9 with TRBJ2-1, with D maybe TRBD2 (5 bases). The germline V gene has CDR1 SGDLS and CDR2 YYNGEE. CDR3 length: 16 residues. The V end lost 4 bases, the J end lost 0 bases, and 14 bases lay between the germline ends. This CDR3 is CASSLGAVNSYNEQFF. The CDR3, as DNA: TGTGCCAGCAGCTTAGGAGCGGTCAACTCCTACAATGAGCAGTTCTTC.

The gene calls are TRBV27 and TRBJ2-1; 9 bases align to TRBD1. Trimming removed 6 bases from V and 4 bases from J; junction bases left unmatched: 1. The germline V gene has CDR1 MNHEY and CDR2 SMNVEV (reference sequence). CDR3 length equals 13 residues. The CDR3 bases are TGTGCCAGCAGGGGACAGGGTTACAATGAGCAGTTCTTC. It encodes CASRGQGYNEQFF.

CDR3 amino acids: CASSRGNEQYF. As DNA, the CDR3 is TGTGCCAGCAGTCGGGGGAACGAGCAGTACTTC. This chain links TRBV2 with TRBJ2-7; perhaps TRBD2 as D (6 bases). The length of the CDR3 is 11 residues. V was shortened by 5 bases and J by 5 bases, with 7 bases between the two germline ends. Per the germline V gene, CDR1 is SNHLY and CDR2 is FYNNEI.

There are a few counts of this clone. The chain is built from TRBV7-9 and TRBJ2-2; D is unclear. V shed 1 base and J shed 1 base, with 7 bases lying between them. The CDR3 runs to 15 residues. From germline, CDR1 is SEHNR and CDR2 FQNEAQ (reference sequence). The chain's CDR3 is CASSLGAGNTGELFF. CDR3 nucleotide sequence: TGTGCCAGCAGCTTAGGGGCAGGGAACACCGGGGAGCTGTTTTTT.

The V and J genes are TRBV18 and TRBJ2-7, with D maybe TRBD1 (6 bases). Germline V CDR1 and CDR2: KGHSH, LQKENI. The length of the CDR3 is 13 residues. The germline V and J ends were trimmed by 3 bases and 5 bases, with 11 bases remaining between them. The CDR3, as DNA: TGTGCCAGCTCACCTCTCAACAGGGACGAGCAGTACTTC. It specifies CASSPLNRDEQYF.

This clone showed up just a few times. The V and J genes are TRBV7-2 and TRBJ2-5; TRBD1 aligns across 10 bases. V trimming: 5 bases; J trimming: 6 bases; junction bases outside the gene matches: 6. The CDR3 is 14 residues long. Germline V gene sequence: CDR1 SGHTA, CDR2 FQGNSA. CDR3: CASSRDRGSKTQYF. The CDR3 bases are TGTGCCAGCAGCCGGGACAGGGGTTCGAAGACCCAGTACTTC.

A few counts support this clone. V usage is TRBV30 and J usage is TRBJ1-2; D is undetermined. Trimming took 4 bases from V and 2 from J, leaving 8 bases between them. Germline CDR1 is GTSNPN and CDR2 is SVGIG (reference sequence). This CDR3 is 12 amino acids long. Written as DNA, the CDR3 is TGTGCCTGGACCTCGGGGAACTATGGCTACACCTTC. This translates into CAWTSGNYGYTF.

In this sample, this clone turned up a few times. V is TRBV6-5 and J is TRBJ2-5; TRBD2 matches at 14 bases. CDR3 length equals 15 residues. The V gene end was trimmed by 5 bases and the J gene end by 4 bases; junction bases not matched to a gene: 3. Germline V lookup: CDR1 MNHEY, CDR2 SVGAGI. CDR3 in DNA: TGTGCCAGCAGTCCCGGGACTAGCGGGAGAGAGACCCAGTACTTC. It specifies CASSPGTSGRETQYF.

This clone was seen only a few times. This sequence joins TRBV28 and TRBJ1-2, with a weak D call TRBD1 (5 bases). The CDR3 sequence is 12 residues long. The V end was cut by 7 bases, the J end by 6 bases, with 12 bases between. CDR1 and CDR2 from the germline V gene are MDHEN and SYDVKM. The CDR3 DNA follows: TGTGCCAGCACCTCAGGGCCGGATGGCTACACCTTC. Its translation is CASTSGPDGYTF.

This clone was seen a few times. The gene calls are TRBV7-9 and TRBJ2-3, with D unresolved. The CDR3 loop spans 11 amino acids. Trimming left V 5 bases short and J 3 bases short, with 3 bases between. Germline lookup yields CDR1 SEHNR and CDR2 FQNEAQ (reference sequence). CDR3 amino acids: CASSQTDTQYF. In DNA, the CDR3 is TGTGCCAGCAGCCAGACAGATACGCAGTATTTT.

The sample holds a few counts of this clone. The genes are TRBV27 and TRBJ2-5; 9 nucleotides match TRBD2. CDR3 size: 15 residues. Losses at the gene ends were 3 bases for V and 1 base for J; bases not matched to a gene: 3. Germline lookup yields CDR1 MNHEY and CDR2 SMNVEV (reference sequence). The chain's CDR3 is CASSFLAGFQETQYF. The CDR3, as DNA: TGTGCCAGCAGTTTTCTAGCGGGATTCCAAGAGACCCAGTACTTC.